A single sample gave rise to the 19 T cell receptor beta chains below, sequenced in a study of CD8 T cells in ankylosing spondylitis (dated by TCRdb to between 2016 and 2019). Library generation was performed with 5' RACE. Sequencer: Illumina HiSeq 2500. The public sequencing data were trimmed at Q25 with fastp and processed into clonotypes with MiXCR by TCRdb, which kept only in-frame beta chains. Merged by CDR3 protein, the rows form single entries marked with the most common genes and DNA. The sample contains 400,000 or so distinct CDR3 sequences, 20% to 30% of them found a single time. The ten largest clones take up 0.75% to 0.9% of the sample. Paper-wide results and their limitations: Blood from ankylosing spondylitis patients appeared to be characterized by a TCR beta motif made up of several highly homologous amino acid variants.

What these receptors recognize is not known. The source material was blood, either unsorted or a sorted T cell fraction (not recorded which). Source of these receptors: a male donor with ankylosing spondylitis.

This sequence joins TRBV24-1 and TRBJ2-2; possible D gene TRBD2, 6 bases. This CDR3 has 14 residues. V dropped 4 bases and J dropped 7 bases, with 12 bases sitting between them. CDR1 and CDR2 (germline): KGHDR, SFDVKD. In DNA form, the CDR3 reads TGTGCCACCAGTGACGCCCTAGCGATCGGGGAGCTGTTTTTT. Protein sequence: CATSDALAIGELFF.

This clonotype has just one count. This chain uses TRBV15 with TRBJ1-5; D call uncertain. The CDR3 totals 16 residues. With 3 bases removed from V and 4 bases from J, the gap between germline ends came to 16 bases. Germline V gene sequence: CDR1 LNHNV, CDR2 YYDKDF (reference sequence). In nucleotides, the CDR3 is TGTGCCACCAGCAGCTTCCTTGACGGGCTGAATCAGCCCCAGCATTTT. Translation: CATSSFLDGLNQPQHF.

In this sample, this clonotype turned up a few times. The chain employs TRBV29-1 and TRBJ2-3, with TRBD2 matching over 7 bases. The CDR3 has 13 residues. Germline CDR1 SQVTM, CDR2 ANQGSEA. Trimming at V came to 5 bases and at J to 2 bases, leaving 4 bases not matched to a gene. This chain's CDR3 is CSVRGRATDTQYF. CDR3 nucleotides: TGCAGCGTTCGCGGGAGAGCCACAGATACGCAGTATTTT.

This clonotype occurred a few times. CDR3 bases: TGCAGTGCTGAAGCTAGAGATACGCAGTATTTT. It is translated as CSAEARDTQYF. The chain carries TRBV20-1 and TRBJ2-3; no reliable D call. Germline values: CDR1 DFQATT, CDR2 SNEGSKA (reference sequence). CDR3 length: 11 residues. V gave up 5 bases and J gave up 5 bases, with 8 bases separating them.

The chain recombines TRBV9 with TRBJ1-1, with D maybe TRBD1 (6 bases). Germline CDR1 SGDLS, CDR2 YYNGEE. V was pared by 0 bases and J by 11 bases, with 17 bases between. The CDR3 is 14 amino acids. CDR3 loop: CASSVGGGGGLAFF. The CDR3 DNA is TGTGCCAGCAGCGTAGGAGGGGGGGGCGGACTTGCTTTCTTT. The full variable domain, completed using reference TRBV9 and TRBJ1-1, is DSGVTQTPKHLITATGQRVTLRCSPRSGDLSVYWYQQSLDQGLQFLIQYYNGEERAKGNILERFSAQQFPDLHSELNLSSLELGDSALYFCASSVGGGGGLAFFGQGTRLTVV.

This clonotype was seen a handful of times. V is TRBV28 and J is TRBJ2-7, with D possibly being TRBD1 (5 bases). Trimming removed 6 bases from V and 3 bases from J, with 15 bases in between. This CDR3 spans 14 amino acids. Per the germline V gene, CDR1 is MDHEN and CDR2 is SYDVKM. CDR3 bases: TGTGCCAGCAGCCTCGCCAGGGATCACTACGAGCAGTACGTC. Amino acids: CASSLARDHYEQYV.

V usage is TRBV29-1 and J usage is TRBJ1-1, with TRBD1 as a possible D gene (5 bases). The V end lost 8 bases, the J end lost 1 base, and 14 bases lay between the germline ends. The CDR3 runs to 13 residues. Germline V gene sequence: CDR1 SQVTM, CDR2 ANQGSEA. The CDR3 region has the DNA TGCAGCACCAGTGGGGCGGAGAACACTGAAGCTTTCTTT. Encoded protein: CSTSGAENTEAFF. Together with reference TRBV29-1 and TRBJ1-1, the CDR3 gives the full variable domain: SAVISQKPSRDICQRGTSLTIQCQVDSQVTMMFWYRQQPGQSLTLIATANQGSEATYESGFVIDKFPISRPNLTFSTLTVSNMSPEDSSIYLCSTSGAENTEAFFGQGTRLTVV.

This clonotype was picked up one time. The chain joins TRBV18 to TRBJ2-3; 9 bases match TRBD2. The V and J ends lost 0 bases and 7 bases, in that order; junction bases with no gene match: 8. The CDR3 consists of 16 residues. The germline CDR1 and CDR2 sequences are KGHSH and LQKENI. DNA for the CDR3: TGTGCCAGCTCACCACCCATTAGCGGGAGACCGAATACGCAGTATTTT. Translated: CASSPPISGRPNTQYF.

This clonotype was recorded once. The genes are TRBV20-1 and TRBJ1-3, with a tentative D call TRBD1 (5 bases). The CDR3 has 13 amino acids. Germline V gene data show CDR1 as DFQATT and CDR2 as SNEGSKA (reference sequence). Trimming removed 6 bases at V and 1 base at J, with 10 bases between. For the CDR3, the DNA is TGCAGTGCCCCAGGGATTTCTGGAAACACCATATATTTT. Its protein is CSAPGISGNTIYF.

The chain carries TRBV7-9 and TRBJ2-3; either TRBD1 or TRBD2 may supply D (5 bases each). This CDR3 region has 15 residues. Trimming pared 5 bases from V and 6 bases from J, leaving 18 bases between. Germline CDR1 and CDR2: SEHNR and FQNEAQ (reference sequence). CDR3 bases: TGTGCCAGCAGCCCGACGGGACGGCCCACTGATACGCAGTATTTT. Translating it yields CASSPTGRPTDTQYF.

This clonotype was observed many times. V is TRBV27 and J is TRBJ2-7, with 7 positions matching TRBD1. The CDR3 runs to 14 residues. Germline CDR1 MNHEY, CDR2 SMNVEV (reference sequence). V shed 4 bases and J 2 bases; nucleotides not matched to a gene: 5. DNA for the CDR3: TGTGCCAGCAGTTCCTACAGGGGTCCCTACGAGCAGTACTTC. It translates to CASSSYRGPYEQYF.

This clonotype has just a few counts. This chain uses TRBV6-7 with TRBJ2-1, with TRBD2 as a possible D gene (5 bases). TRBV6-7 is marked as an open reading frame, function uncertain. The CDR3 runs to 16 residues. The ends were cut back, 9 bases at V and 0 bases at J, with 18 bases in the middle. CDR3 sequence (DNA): TGTGCCAGAAACTGGGGAGATCGAAGCTCCTACAATGAGCAGTTCTTC. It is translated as CARNWGDRSSYNEQFF.

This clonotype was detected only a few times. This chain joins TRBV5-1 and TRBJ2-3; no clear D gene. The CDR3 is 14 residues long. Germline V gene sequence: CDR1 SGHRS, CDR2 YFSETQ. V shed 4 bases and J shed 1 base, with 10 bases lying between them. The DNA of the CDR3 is TGCGCCAGCAGCCCAAACCAGGGCACAGATACGCAGTATTTT. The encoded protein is CASSPNQGTDTQYF.

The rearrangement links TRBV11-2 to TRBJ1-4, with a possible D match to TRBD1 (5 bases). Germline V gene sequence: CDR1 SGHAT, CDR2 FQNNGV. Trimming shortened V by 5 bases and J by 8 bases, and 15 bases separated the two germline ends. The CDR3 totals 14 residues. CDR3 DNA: TGTGCCAGCAGCCTCCTCAACAGGCCGGAAAAACTGTTTTTT. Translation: CASSLLNRPEKLFF.

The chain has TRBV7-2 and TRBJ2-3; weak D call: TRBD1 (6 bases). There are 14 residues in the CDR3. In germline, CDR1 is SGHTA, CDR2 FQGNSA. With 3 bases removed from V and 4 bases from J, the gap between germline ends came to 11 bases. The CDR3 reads CASSLNRAPDTQYF. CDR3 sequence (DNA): TGTGCCAGCAGCTTGAACAGGGCGCCAGATACGCAGTATTTT.

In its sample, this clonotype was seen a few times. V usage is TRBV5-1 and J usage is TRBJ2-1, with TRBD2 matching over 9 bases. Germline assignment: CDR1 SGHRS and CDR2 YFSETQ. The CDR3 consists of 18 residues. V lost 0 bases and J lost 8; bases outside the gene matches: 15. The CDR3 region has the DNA TGCGCCAGCAGCTTGGAAGGGTTCGCTAGCGGGATCGCCGATGAGCAGTTCTTC. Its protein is CASSLEGFASGIADEQFF.

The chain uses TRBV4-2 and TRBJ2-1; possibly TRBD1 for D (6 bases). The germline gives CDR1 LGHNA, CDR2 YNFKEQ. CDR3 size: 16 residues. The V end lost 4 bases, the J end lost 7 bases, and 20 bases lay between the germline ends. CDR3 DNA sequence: TGTGCCAGCAGCCGTCAACAGGGCGAAGTAGGGAATGAGCAGTTCTTC. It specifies CASSRQQGEVGNEQFF.

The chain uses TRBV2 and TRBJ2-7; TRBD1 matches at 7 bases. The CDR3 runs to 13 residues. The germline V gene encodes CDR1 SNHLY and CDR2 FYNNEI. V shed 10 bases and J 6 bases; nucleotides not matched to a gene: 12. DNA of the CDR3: TGTGCCACCAAGAGGGGGCTGAGGTCCGAGCAGTACTTC. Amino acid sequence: CATKRGLRSEQYF.

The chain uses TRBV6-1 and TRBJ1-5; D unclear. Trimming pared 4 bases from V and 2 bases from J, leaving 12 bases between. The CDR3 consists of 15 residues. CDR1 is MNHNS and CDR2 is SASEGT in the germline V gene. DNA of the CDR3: TGTGCCAGCAGTGCTTTCTGGTCGGGCAATCAGCCCCAGCATTTT. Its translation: CASSAFWSGNQPQHF.